This is a list of T cell receptor beta chains from one sample in a study of post-analysis software for immune sequencing data. TCRdb passed the PCR reads through MiXCR, listing each CDR3 protein once. The table has 650,000 to 850,000 distinct CDR3 sequences, just over 45% seen once. Sequenced: blood. The receptors were sampled from a girl aged 5-17 years with multiple sclerosis. The CDR3 runs from the conserved cysteine through the conserved F or W. A D gene is named only where the DNA matches it firmly. Rows give clone size only sometimes, using once, few, many, or a class for an expanded clone.

v_call	d_call	clone_size	j_call	cdr3_nt	cdr3_aa
TRBV20-1	TRBD2	few	TRBJ2-1	TGCAGTGCTAGAGACGGCCTTTCGGGAGGTTCCTACAATGAGCAGTTCTTC	CSARDGLSGGSYNEQFF
TRBV12-3/TRBV12-4	TRBD1	few	TRBJ2-3	TGTGCCAGCTCCAACAGGGGCCCAGATACGCAGTATTTT	CASSNRGPDTQYF
TRBV2	-	-	TRBJ2-7	TGTGCCAGCAGTCCCTCTCTATCCGACAGGCCCTGGAACGAGCAGTACTTC	CASSPSLSDRPWNEQYF
TRBV20-1	TRBD1	few	TRBJ2-5	TGCAGTGCTAGAGGGCCGAGGGGGCCCCAAGAGACCCAGTACTTC	CSARGPRGPQETQYF
TRBV20-1	-	many	TRBJ2-7	TGCAGTGCTAGAGCGCCCGACAGCGACTACGAGCAGTACTTC	CSARAPDSDYEQYF
TRBV5-1	-	-	TRBJ2-7	TGCGCCAGCAACTGGGAACAGGGATACGAGCAGTACTTC	CASNWEQGYEQYF
TRBV29-1	TRBD2	-	TRBJ2-7	TGCAGCGTTGTTGTCGGGGGGGAGATCTACGAGCAGTACTTC	CSVVVGGEIYEQYF
TRBV7-2	TRBD2	few	TRBJ2-1	TGTGCCAGCAGCCTCCGGACTAGCGGGAGGGGTGATGAGCAGTTCTTC	CASSLRTSGRGDEQFF
TRBV7-9	-	-	TRBJ2-4	TGTGCCAGCAGCTTAGTCTCCGGGGGAGCCAAAAACATTCAGTACTTC	CASSLVSGGAKNIQYF
TRBV4-2	-	-	TRBJ2-7	TGTGCCAGCAGCCAAGATCGGGCAGCCTCCTACGAGCAGTACTTC	CASSQDRAASYEQYF
TRBV2	-	-	TRBJ1-2	TGTGCCAGCAGTGGGACCCGATTTCGGGGCTATGGCTACACCTTC	CASSGTRFRGYGYTF
TRBV20-1	-	-	TRBJ2-1	TGCAGTGCTGGGGTTCTGCTACGCTCCTACAATGAGCAGTTCTTC	CSAGVLLRSYNEQFF
TRBV3-1	TRBD2	-	TRBJ2-2	TGTGCCAGCAGCGCGGGACTAGCACTAGGCGGGGAGCTGTTTTTT	CASSAGLALGGELFF
TRBV7-3	TRBD2	-	TRBJ2-3	TGTGCCAGCAGCTTAAGGCCAGCGGGAGGCACAGATACGCAGTATTTT	CASSLRPAGGTDTQYF
TRBV29-1	-	few	TRBJ1-2	TGCAGCGTTGAAGATTCAGAACAGCCCTATGGCTACACCTTC	CSVEDSEQPYGYTF
TRBV29-1	-	-	TRBJ2-1	TGCAGCGTTGATACCACCCCGTTCTTC	CSVDTTPFF
TRBV29-1	-	few	TRBJ2-7	TGCAGCGTTGGGAGTCTGGGGAACGAGCAGTACTTC	CSVGSLGNEQYF
TRBV20-1	TRBD2	-	TRBJ2-3	TGCAGTGCCACGGAAGGGACTAGCGGGAGGGGGACAGATACGCAGTATTTT	CSATEGTSGRGTDTQYF
TRBV29-1	-	few	TRBJ1-1	TGCAGCGTTGGGATTGTGGGGATGAACACTGAAGCTTTCTTT	CSVGIVGMNTEAFF
TRBV29-1	-	few	TRBJ2-1	TGCAGCGTTGAAGAGGGGACCTTATCCAATGAGCAGTTCTTC	CSVEEGTLSNEQFF
TRBV7-2	-	-	TRBJ2-1	TGTGCCAGCAGCTTAATACCAGGGGGGTGGGATGAGCAGTTCTTC	CASSLIPGGWDEQFF
TRBV20-1	TRBD1	few	TRBJ1-5	TGCAGTGCCCAGAGAGGGGACAGCGGCAATCAGCCCCAGCATTTT	CSAQRGDSGNQPQHF
TRBV4-3	-	-	TRBJ2-7	TGCGCCAGCAGCCCCGAGGCGGGAAGTGGTCGCGAGCAGTACTTC	CASSPEAGSGREQYF
TRBV12-3/TRBV12-4	TRBD2	-	TRBJ2-3	TGTGCCAGCAGTCCGGGACTAGCGGAGGTGTTGGGAGATACGCAGTATTTT	CASSPGLAEVLGDTQYF
TRBV27	-	-	TRBJ2-7	TGTGCCAGCAGTTTTTCAGGGACTCCCTACGAGCAGTACTTC	CASSFSGTPYEQYF
TRBV9	TRBD1	few	TRBJ2-4	TGTGCCAGCAGCGCTTGGGGGGACAGGCAAATTCCCGAGTACTTC	CASSAWGDRQIPEYF
TRBV18	-	many	TRBJ1-2	TGTGCCAGCTCACCACTCCCCTCAGGGAGTAACTATGGCTACACCTTC	CASSPLPSGSNYGYTF
TRBV12-3/TRBV12-4	-	few	TRBJ2-6	TGTGCCAGCAGTTTAAGGGCCTCTGGGGCCAACGTCCTGACTTTC	CASSLRASGANVLTF
TRBV13	TRBD1	-	TRBJ2-3	TGTGCCAGCAGCCAGCGGACAGGAAGCACAGATACGCAGTATTTT	CASSQRTGSTDTQYF
TRBV29-1	TRBD2	-	TRBJ2-1	TGCAGCGTGGTCGGACTAGCCGGGGTCTACAACGAGCAGTTCTTC	CSVVGLAGVYNEQFF
TRBV7-9	-	-	TRBJ2-7	TGTACCAGCAGCTTAGGGCTGACTAGAGACGAGCAGTACTTC	CTSSLGLTRDEQYF
TRBV5-6	TRBD1	-	TRBJ1-1	TGTGCCAGCAGCGAAACCGGGACAGGGAACACTGAAGCTTTCTTT	CASSETGTGNTEAFF
TRBV7-2	-	many	TRBJ2-7	TGTGCCAGCAGCTCAGACGGGGGTTCCTACGAGCAGTACTTC	CASSSDGGSYEQYF
TRBV20-1	-	-	TRBJ2-2	TGCAGTGCTCGTCGGGCAGGGAACACCGGGGAGCTGTTTTTT	CSARRAGNTGELFF
TRBV12-3/TRBV12-4	TRBD2	-	TRBJ2-1	TGTGCCAGCAGTCACCAACTAGCGGGATCTCAGAATGAGCAGTTCTTC	CASSHQLAGSQNEQFF
TRBV5-5	-	few	TRBJ1-5	TGTGCCAGCAGCTTGGGAGTGCAAGGGCAGCCCCAGCATTTT	CASSLGVQGQPQHF
TRBV15	TRBD1	many	TRBJ1-5	TGTGCCACCAGCCGACAGGGGGATCAGCCCCAGCATTTT	CATSRQGDQPQHF
TRBV20-1	TRBD1	-	TRBJ2-1	TGCAGTGCTAGAGATGGACAGGGGGGATTGCATGAGCAGTTCTTC	CSARDGQGGLHEQFF
TRBV6-2/TRBV6-3	-	-	TRBJ1-2	TGTGCCAGCACTAAGGCGTCCCGGGCGGCGGATGGCTACACCTTC	CASTKASRAADGYTF
TRBV20-1	TRBD1	-	TRBJ1-1	TGCAGTGCTCCGAGGGGGACAGATATACCTGAAGCTTTCTTT	CSAPRGTDIPEAFF
TRBV9	-	few	TRBJ2-3	TGTGCCAGCAGCGTCGAGGTAGGCCTGGACCTGAGGGATACGCAGTATTTT	CASSVEVGLDLRDTQYF
TRBV12-3/TRBV12-4	-	-	TRBJ2-7	TGTGCCAGCACCCCGGGAGCGGGCAGGGGCTACGAGCAGTACTTC	CASTPGAGRGYEQYF
TRBV6-2/TRBV6-3	-	-	TRBJ2-1	TGTGCCAGCAGTTACAGGGAGGGGGGCCACAATGAGCAGTTCTTC	CASSYREGGHNEQFF
TRBV7-2	-	-	TRBJ1-5	TGTGCCAGCAGCCCCCGTGTGCCCCGGGGGAAGAGTCAGCCCCAGCATTTT	CASSPRVPRGKSQPQHF
TRBV20-1	-	few	TRBJ1-1	TGCAGTGCTAGCGCACAAACAGGGTGGGAAGCTTTCTTT	CSASAQTGWEAFF
TRBV7-4	-	-	TRBJ2-3	TGTGCCAGCAGCCATCGGGAAATTAGCACAGATACGCAGTATTTT	CASSHREISTDTQYF
TRBV14	-	-	TRBJ2-7	TGTGCCAGCAGCCACCCGGGGAAGTCCGGCGAGCAGTACTTC	CASSHPGKSGEQYF
TRBV12-3/TRBV12-4	-	-	TRBJ2-5	TGTGCCAGCGCGATCGCAGGCCCTAGGGGAGAGCAGTACTTC	CASAIAGPRGEQYF
TRBV14	-	-	TRBJ1-2	TGTGCCAGCAGCCAAGGAGCAGGGCCTCTCTATGGCTACACCTTC	CASSQGAGPLYGYTF
TRBV4-1	-	few	TRBJ1-4	TGCGCCAGCAGCGTGGCCAATTATGAAAAACTGTTTTTT	CASSVANYEKLFF
TRBV7-3	-	-	TRBJ2-1	TGTGCCAGCAGCATCGACTCGAATGAGCAGTTCTTC	CASSIDSNEQFF
TRBV30	-	-	TRBJ2-4	TGTGCCTGGAGTGTGGGCAAAAACATTCAGTACTTC	CAWSVGKNIQYF
TRBV29-1	-	-	TRBJ1-1	TGCAGCCTGAGAAGGGGGATGGACACTGAAGCTTTCTTT	CSLRRGMDTEAFF
TRBV7-2	TRBD1	many	TRBJ2-5	TGTGCCAGCAGCTTAGGGGGAACAGGGGTAGAGACCCAGTACTTC	CASSLGGTGVETQYF